A selection of T cell receptor beta chains follows, all from one sample in a study of shared T cell receptors in the human thymus. The data were produced by immunoSEQ multiplex PCR, yet TCRdb's version contains in-frame clones alone and is incomplete. Seen here are hundreds of thousands of clones, around 87% observed once, and the top ten hold approximately 0.0097%. These data also formed part of another study, on human thymus T cells.

Input material: thymocytes. The source is a boy in the first two years of life with a congenital heart defect. Each CDR3 is given with its conserved first and last residue. The D gene is left open where the match is weak. Only part of the rows carry a size: once, few, many, or a class if the clone is expanded.

V	J	size	D	DNA	CDR3
TRBV4-1	TRBJ1-5	.	TRBD1	TGCGCCAGCAGCCAAGCATTGACAGGGGCTAGCAATCAGCCCCAGCATTTT	CASSQALTGASNQPQHF
TRBV7-9	TRBJ1-1	.	TRBD1	TGTGCCAGCCCCGGGACAGGGGAGTTTTCGGGCACTGAAGCTTTCTTT	CASPGTGEFSGTEAFF
TRBV27	TRBJ1-6	few	TRBD1	TGTGCCAGCAGGCGGGGACAGGGAAGCTCCTATAATTCACCCCTCCACTTT	CASRRGQGSSYNSPLHF
TRBV11-3	TRBJ1-1	.	TRBD1	TGTGCCAGCAGCTCACAGGGGAGAGACACTGAAGCTTTCTTT	CASSSQGRDTEAFF
TRBV15	TRBJ2-5	.	TRBD2	TGTGCCACCAGCAGTGGAATCCTAGCGGGAGGTGGGGAGACCCAGTACTTC	CATSSGILAGGGETQYF
TRBV28	TRBJ1-4	.	.	TGTGCCAGCAGCTCATATCGGGGTAATGAAAAACTGTTTTTT	CASSSYRGNEKLFF
TRBV19	TRBJ2-2	few	TRBD2	TGTGCCAGTAGTTCTAGCGGGGTTACCGGGGAGCTGTTTTTT	CASSSSGVTGELFF
TRBV15	TRBJ2-2	.	TRBD2	TGTGCCACCCGACGGACTAGCGGGGGAAAGAACACCGGGGAGCTGTTTTTT	CATRRTSGGKNTGELFF
TRBV29-1	TRBJ2-7	once	TRBD1	TGCAGCGTCCAAGGCTATGGACAGGGAATCCCCTCCTACGAGCAGTACTTC	CSVQGYGQGIPSYEQYF
TRBV4-1	TRBJ1-5	once	.	TGCGCCAGCAGCCAAGATGTTATGGGGGGTGGTTCTGACAATCAGCCCCAGCATTTT	CASSQDVMGGGSDNQPQHF
TRBV7-3	TRBJ2-2	.	TRBD1	TGTGCCAGCAGCTCTACCGACAGGGGTGGCGGGGAGCTGTTTTTT	CASSSTDRGGGELFF
TRBV27	TRBJ1-1	.	TRBD1	TGTGCCAGCAGTACCGACAGGGGTGAAGCTTTCTTT	CASSTDRGEAFF
TRBV28	TRBJ1-6	.	.	TGTGCCAACAGTTTAATAGGGGAGGTCAACTCCTATAATTCACCCCTCCACTTT	CANSLIGEVNSYNSPLHF
TRBV14	TRBJ1-3	few	TRBD1	TGTGCCAGCAGCCGGGACAGGGACTCTGGAAACACCATATATTTT	CASSRDRDSGNTIYF
TRBV7-2	TRBJ2-5	once	.	TGTGCCAGCAGCTTAAGGTCGGGCGGGGGCCCCCAAGAGACCCAGTACTTC	CASSLRSGGGPQETQYF
TRBV2	TRBJ2-3	once	TRBD2	TGTGCCAGCAGTGAAGCCCCCGGTGCTAGCGGGACCCGCGCGCAGTATTTT	CASSEAPGASGTRAQYF
TRBV4-3	TRBJ1-1	.	TRBD1	TGCGCCAGCAGCCACAGGGGGCTGTCTGAAGCTTTCTTT	CASSHRGLSEAFF
TRBV7-9	TRBJ2-7	.	TRBD2	TGTGCCAGCACCCTGGAAGCGGGGTACGAGCAGTACTTC	CASTLEAGYEQYF
TRBV11-2	TRBJ2-2	.	.	TGTGCCAGCAGCTTCGAGCCGAGGAACACCGGGGAGCTGTTTTTT	CASSFEPRNTGELFF
TRBV30	TRBJ1-5	.	.	TGTGCCTGGAGTGTCCAGCAGGGAGGAAATCAGCCCCAGCATTTT	CAWSVQQGGNQPQHF
TRBV30	TRBJ2-6	.	.	TGTGCCTGGAGCTCCAGGGTGGCAGGGGCCAACGTCCTGACTTTC	CAWSSRVAGANVLTF
TRBV6-1	TRBJ1-1	.	TRBD1	TGTGCCAGCAGTGCCTTGGGACAGGATCAGAGGAACACTGAAGCTTTCTTT	CASSALGQDQRNTEAFF
TRBV28	TRBJ2-7	.	TRBD1	TGTGCCAGCAGTAACCCCCCGGGACAGACCTCCTACGAGCAGTACTTC	CASSNPPGQTSYEQYF
TRBV9	TRBJ2-7	.	.	TGTGCCAGCAGCGACGTCGTGGACAGACCCCAGATGGAGCAGTACTTC	CASSDVVDRPQMEQYF
TRBV7-9	TRBJ1-2	once	.	TGTGCCAGCAGCTCGCGTCCCAACCGGGACACCCCTAACTATGGCTACACCTTC	CASSSRPNRDTPNYGYTF
TRBV9	TRBJ2-5	.	TRBD2	TGTGCCAGCAGCGGAGCGGGAGGTGGAGAGACCCAGTACTTC	CASSGAGGGETQYF
TRBV19	TRBJ2-2	once	TRBD1	TGTGCCAGTAGTCCCCGGCAGGGGGCCCACACCGGGGAGCTGTTTTTT	CASSPRQGAHTGELFF
TRBV5-1	TRBJ1-1	.	.	TGCGCCAGCAGCTTCGGGACAAGCAAAGGGGTCGCTGAAGCTTTCTTT	CASSFGTSKGVAEAFF
TRBV10-1	TRBJ1-5	.	.	TGCGCCAGCAGTGACAGGTCCCAAGGCCAGCCCCAGCATTTT	CASSDRSQGQPQHF
TRBV27	TRBJ2-7	.	TRBD2	TGTGCCAGTTTCTCGATGGGGACTAGCGGGGACTACGAGCAGTACTTC	CASFSMGTSGDYEQYF
TRBV4-3	TRBJ2-5	.	.	TGCGCCAGCAGCCCCTCACGGACAGACCAAGAGACCCAGTACTTC	CASSPSRTDQETQYF
TRBV7-2	TRBJ1-2	.	.	TGTGCCAGCAGCTGGACAGTTCGCGGAAACTATGGCTACACCTTC	CASSWTVRGNYGYTF
TRBV12-5	TRBJ1-3	.	TRBD1	TGTGCTAGTGGTTCCCGACAGGGAGTAGGGACTGGAAACACCATATATTTT	CASGSRQGVGTGNTIYF
TRBV30	TRBJ2-5	.	.	TGTGCCTGGAGTGTACGCCTATGGGGCCCTCCAGAGACCCAGTACTTC	CAWSVRLWGPPETQYF
TRBV27	TRBJ2-7	once	TRBD1	TGTGCCAGCAGTTGGGACAGGGGAGGCGAGCAGTACTTC	CASSWDRGGEQYF
TRBV28	TRBJ1-4	.	TRBD1	TGTGCCAGCATGGGGCCGGACAGGGGTCATTTGGCAACTAATGAAAAACTGTTTTTT	CASMGPDRGHLATNEKLFF
TRBV5-8	TRBJ1-1	.	TRBD1	TGTGCCAGCAGCTTGAACAGGGGGCTCCCCGGGGACACTGAAGCTTTCTTT	CASSLNRGLPGDTEAFF
TRBV30	TRBJ2-3	.	TRBD2	TGTGCCTGGAGTGGGTCTAGCGGGACAGATACGCAGTATTTT	CAWSGSSGTDTQYF
TRBV4-1	TRBJ2-4	.	TRBD1	TGCGCCAGCAGCCAAACCCACCCACAGGGGCCAATAGCCAAAAACATTCAGTACTTC	CASSQTHPQGPIAKNIQYF
TRBV2	TRBJ1-6	few	.	TGTGCCAGCAGTGTAGAGACAGGACCAAATTCCCCCCTCCACTTT	CASSVETGPNSPLHF
TRBV30	TRBJ1-5	.	TRBD1	TGTGCCTGGAGTGTGACAGGGATCAATCAGCCCCAGCATTTT	CAWSVTGINQPQHF
TRBV7-9	TRBJ2-7	.	.	TGTGCCAGCAGCTTAGTGGGCAGTTCCTACGAGCAGTACTTC	CASSLVGSSYEQYF
TRBV5-1	TRBJ2-1	.	TRBD1	TGCGCCAGCAGCCCGGGACAGGACTCGGGCAATGAGCAGTTCTTC	CASSPGQDSGNEQFF
TRBV27	TRBJ2-7	few	.	TGTGCCAGCAGTTTATCGGCGGGCACCTACGAGCAGTACTTC	CASSLSAGTYEQYF
TRBV6-6	TRBJ1-1	.	.	TGTGCCAGCAGTTACCGTGGGGCGGAGAACACTGAAGCTTTCTTT	CASSYRGAENTEAFF
TRBV5-1	TRBJ2-2	.	TRBD2	TGCGCCAGCAGCCGGCTAGCGGGAGGGACCGGGGAGCTGTTTTTT	CASSRLAGGTGELFF
TRBV7-3	TRBJ1-1	.	TRBD1	TGTGCCAGCAGCTTAGGGGGCAGGGGGCACACTGAAGCTTTCTTT	CASSLGGRGHTEAFF
TRBV5-4	TRBJ2-7	few	TRBD2	TGTGCCAGCAGCTCCGGGACTAGCGGCTACGAGCAGTACTTC	CASSSGTSGYEQYF
TRBV6-5	TRBJ2-3	.	TRBD1	TGTGCCAGCAGCCCCACACAGGGGCCAGATACGCAGTATTTT	CASSPTQGPDTQYF
TRBV4-1	TRBJ2-1	.	TRBD2	TGCGCCAGCAGCCCCATACGACTAGCGGGGGGAGGTGAGCAGTTCTTC	CASSPIRLAGGGEQFF
TRBV6-1	TRBJ1-2	.	.	TGTGCCAGCAGGGAACTGGGGGCGGATGGCTACACCTTC	CASRELGADGYTF
TRBV5-6	TRBJ2-2	.	TRBD1	TGTGCCAGCAGCCAACATTGGACAGGTTTGAACACCGGGGAGCTGTTTTTT	CASSQHWTGLNTGELFF
TRBV21-1	TRBJ2-2	.	.	TGTGCCAGTTCAGGGGGGACAGGGTCCCTCACCGGGGAGCTGTTTTTT	CASSGGTGSLTGELFF
TRBV6-1	TRBJ2-5	.	TRBD1	TGTGCCAGCAGTGGATCGTTAGGGGGACAGGGGGTAGAGACCCAGTACTTC	CASSGSLGGQGVETQYF
TRBV12-5	TRBJ1-5	.	.	TGTGCTAGTGGTTTGACACGGGAAGAATATAGCAATCAGCCCCAGCATTTT	CASGLTREEYSNQPQHF